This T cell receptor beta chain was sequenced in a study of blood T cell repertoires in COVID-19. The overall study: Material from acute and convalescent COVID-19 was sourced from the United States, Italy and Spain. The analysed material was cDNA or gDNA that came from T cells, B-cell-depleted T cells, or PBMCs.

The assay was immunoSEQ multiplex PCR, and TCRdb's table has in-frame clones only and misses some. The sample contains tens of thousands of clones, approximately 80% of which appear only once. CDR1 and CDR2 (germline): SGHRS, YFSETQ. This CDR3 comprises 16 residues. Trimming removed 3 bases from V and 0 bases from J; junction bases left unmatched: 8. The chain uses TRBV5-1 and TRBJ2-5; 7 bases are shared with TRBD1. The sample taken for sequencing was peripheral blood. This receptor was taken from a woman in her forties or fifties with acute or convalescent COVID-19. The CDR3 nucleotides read TGCGCCAGCAGCTGGGCGGACAGGTCGTACCAAGAGACCCAGTACTTC. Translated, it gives CASSWADRSYQETQYF.